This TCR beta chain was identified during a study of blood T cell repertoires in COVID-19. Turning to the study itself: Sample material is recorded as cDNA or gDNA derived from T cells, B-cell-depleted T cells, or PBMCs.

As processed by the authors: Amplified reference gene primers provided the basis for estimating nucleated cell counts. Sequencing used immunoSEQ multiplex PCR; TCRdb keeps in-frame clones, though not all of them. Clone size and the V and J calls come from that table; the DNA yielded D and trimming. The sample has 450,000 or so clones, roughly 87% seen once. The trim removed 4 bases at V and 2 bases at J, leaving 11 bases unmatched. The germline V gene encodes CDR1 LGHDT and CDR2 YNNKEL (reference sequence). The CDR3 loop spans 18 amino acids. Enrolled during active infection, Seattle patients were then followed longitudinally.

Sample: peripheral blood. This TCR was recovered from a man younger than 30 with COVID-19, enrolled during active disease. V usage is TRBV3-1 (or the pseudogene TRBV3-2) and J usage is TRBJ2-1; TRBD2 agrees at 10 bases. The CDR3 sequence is CASSRRWSGRATYNEQFF. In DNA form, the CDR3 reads TGTGCCAGCAGCCGGAGATGGAGCGGGAGGGCTACCTACAATGAGCAGTTCTTC.